This TCR beta chain appears in the sequencing data of a study of T-cell memory formation after mild COVID-19. Whole-study context: Among the donors, TCR clusters were largely specific to each donor.

The study's findings and limits: Pre-infection memory showed some responding clones, and this suggested that cross-reactive memory joined. Chiefly within CM and EM were the contracting CD4+ clones; CD8+ ones were within EMRA.

This CDR3 comprises 15 residues. V lost 1 base and J 6 bases, leaving 10 bases between the germline ends. Germline-derived CDR1 and CDR2 are SGHTA and FQGNSA. The table lists this clonotype with a few counts. Its antigen remains unidentified. Constant-segment-primed 5'RACE gave TCR alpha and TCR beta cDNA libraries with sample barcodes and UMIs. TCRdb used MiXCR to reprocess the 5' RACE reads, holding one entry per CDR3 protein. The table has 450,000 to 650,000 distinct CDR3 sequences, roughly 21% seen once. This sequence was found in an adult woman who had mild COVID-19 (a few samples of this study predate the infection). Cell type and time point are not known. This chain connects TRBV7-2 to TRBJ2-6; D not resolved. Sequenced input: PBMCs or a T cell subset sorted from them (not recorded which). The CDR3: CASSLGLLMANVLTF. As DNA, the CDR3 is TGTGCCAGCAGCTTAGGACTCCTGATGGCCAACGTCCTGACTTTC. The whole variable domain, remainder taken from reference TRBV7-2 and TRBJ2-6, is GAGVSQSPSNKVTEKGKDVELRCDPISGHTALYWYRQSLGQGLEFLIYFQGNSAPDKSGLPSDRFSAERTGGSVSTLTIQRTQQEDSAVYLCASSLGLLMANVLTFGAGSRLTVL.